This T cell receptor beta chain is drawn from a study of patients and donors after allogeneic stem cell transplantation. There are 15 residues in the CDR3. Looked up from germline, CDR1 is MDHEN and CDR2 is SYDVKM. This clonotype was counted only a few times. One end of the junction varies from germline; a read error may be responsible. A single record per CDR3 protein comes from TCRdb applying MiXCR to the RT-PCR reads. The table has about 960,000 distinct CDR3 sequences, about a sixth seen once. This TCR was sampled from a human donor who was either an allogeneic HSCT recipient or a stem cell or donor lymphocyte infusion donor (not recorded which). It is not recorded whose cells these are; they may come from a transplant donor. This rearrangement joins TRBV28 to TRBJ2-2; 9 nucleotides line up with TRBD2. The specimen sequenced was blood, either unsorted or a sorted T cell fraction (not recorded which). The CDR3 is CASSPGLAKTGELFF. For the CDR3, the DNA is TGTGCCAGCAGCCCCGGACTAGCGAAAACCGGGGAGCTGTTTTTT. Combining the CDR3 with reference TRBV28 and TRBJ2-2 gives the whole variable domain DVKVTQSSRYLVKRTGEKVFLECVQDMDHENMFWYRQDPGLGLRLIYFSYDVKMKEKGDIPEGYSVSREKKERFSLILESASTNQTSMYLCASSPGLAKTGELFFGEGSRLTVL.